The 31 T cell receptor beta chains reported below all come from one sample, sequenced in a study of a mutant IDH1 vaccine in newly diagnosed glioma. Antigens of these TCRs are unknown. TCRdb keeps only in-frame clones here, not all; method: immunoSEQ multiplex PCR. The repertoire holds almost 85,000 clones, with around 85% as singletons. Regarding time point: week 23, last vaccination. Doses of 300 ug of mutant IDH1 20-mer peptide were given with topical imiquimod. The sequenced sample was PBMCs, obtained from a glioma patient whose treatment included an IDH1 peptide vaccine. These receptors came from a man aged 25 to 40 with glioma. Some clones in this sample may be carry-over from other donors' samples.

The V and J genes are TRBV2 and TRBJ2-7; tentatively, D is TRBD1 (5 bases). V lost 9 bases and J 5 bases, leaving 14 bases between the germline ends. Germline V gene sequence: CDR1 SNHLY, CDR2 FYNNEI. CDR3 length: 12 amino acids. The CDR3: CASRRTINEQYF. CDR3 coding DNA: TGTGCCAGTAGACGGACAATCAACGAGCAGTACTTC.

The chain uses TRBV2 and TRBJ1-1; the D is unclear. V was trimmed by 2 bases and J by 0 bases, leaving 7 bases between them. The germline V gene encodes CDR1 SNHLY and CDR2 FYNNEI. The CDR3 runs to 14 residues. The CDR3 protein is CASSEREMNTEAFF. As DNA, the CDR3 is TGTGCCAGCAGTGAAAGGGAGATGAACACTGAAGCTTTCTTT.

In DNA, the CDR3 is TGTGCCAGCAGCTTAGGGACTAGCACAGATACGCAGTATTTT. Protein sequence: CASSLGTSTDTQYF. J is TRBJ2-3 and V is TRBV11-2; weak D call: TRBD2 (5 bases). V lost 1 base and J lost 0, with 5 bases in between. Germline-derived CDR1 and CDR2 are SGHAT and FQNNGV. CDR3 length equals 14 residues.

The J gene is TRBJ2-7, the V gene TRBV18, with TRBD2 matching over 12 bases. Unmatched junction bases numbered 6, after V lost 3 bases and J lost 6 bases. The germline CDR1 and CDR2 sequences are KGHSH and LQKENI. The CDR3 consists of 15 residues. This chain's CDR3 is CASSPETSGSGEQYF. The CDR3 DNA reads TGTGCCAGCTCACCTGAGACTAGCGGGAGTGGCGAGCAGTACTTC.

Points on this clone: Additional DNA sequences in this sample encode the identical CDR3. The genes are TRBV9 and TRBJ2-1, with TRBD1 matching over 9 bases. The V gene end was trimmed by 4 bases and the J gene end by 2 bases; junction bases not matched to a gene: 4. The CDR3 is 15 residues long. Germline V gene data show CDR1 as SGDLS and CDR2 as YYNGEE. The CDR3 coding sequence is TGTGCCAGCAGCCCCCGGGACAGGGCCTACAATGAGCAGTTCTTC. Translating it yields CASSPRDRAYNEQFF.

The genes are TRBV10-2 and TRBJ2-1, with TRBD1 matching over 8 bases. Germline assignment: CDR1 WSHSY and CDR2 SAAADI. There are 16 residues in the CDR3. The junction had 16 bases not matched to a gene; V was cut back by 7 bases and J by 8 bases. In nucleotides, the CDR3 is TGCGCCAGCACCTGGCCCCGAGGACAGGGAGAGGATGAGCAGTTCTTC. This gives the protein CASTWPRGQGEDEQFF.

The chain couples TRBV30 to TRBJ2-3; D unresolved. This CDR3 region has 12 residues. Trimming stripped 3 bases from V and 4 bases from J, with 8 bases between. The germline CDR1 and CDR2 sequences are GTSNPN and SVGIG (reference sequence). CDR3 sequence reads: CAWRPGSDTQYF. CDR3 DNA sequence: TGTGCCTGGAGACCGGGCTCAGATACGCAGTATTTT.

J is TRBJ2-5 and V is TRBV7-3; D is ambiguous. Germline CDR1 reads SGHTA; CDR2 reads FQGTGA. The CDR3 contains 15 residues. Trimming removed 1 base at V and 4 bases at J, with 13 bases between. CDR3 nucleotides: TGTGCCAGCAGCTTAAATGGTCAGCCGAGAGAGACCCAGTACTTC. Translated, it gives CASSLNGQPRETQYF.

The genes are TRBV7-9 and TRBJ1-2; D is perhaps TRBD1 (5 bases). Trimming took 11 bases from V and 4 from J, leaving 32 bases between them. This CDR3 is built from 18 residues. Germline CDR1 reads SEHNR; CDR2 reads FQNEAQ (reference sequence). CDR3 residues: CAAAPFGGALITSYGYTF. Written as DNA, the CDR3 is TGTGCCGCCGCGCCCTTTGGAGGGGCCTTGATCACGAGCTATGGCTACACCTTC.

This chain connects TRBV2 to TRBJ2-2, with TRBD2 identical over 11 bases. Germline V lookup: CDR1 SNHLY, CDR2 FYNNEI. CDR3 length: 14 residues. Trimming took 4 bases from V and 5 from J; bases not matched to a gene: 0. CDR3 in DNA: TGTGCCAGCAGTGGACTAGCGGGGACCGGGGAGCTGTTTTTT. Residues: CASSGLAGTGELFF.

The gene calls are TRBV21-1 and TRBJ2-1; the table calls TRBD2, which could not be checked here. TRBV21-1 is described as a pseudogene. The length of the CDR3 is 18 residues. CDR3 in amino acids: CASSNVPGTSGVYNEQFF. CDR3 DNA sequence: TGTGCCAGCAGCAACGTCCCCGGGACTAGCGGGGTGTACAATGAGCAGTTCTTC.

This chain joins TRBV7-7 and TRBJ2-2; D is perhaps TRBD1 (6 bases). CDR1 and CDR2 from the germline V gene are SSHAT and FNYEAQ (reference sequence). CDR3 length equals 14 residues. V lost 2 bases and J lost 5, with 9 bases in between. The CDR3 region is CASSLNTGTGELFF. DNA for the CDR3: TGTGCCAGCAGCTTAAATACAGGGACCGGGGAGCTGTTTTTT.

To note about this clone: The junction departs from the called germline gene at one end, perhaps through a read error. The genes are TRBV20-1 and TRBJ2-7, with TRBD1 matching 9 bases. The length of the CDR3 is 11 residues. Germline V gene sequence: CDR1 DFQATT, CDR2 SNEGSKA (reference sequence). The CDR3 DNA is TGCAGTGCTCTCGGACAGGGGCGTTTCCACTTC. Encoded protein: CSALGQGRFHF.

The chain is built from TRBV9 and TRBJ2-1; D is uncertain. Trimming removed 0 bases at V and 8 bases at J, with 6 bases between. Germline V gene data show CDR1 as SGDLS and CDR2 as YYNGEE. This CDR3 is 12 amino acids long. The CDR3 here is CASSVAPDEQFF. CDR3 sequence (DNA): TGTGCCAGCAGCGTAGCTCCGGATGAGCAGTTCTTC.

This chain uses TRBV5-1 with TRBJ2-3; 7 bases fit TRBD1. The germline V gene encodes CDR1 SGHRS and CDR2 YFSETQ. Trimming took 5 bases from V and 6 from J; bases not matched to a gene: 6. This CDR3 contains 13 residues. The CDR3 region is CASRGQDTDTQYF. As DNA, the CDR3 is TGCGCCAGCAGAGGACAGGACACGGATACGCAGTATTTT.

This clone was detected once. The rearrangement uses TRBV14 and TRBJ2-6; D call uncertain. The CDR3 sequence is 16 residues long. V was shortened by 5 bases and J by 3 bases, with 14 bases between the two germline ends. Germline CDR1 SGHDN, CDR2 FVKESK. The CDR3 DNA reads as TGTGCCAGCAGCAAAGCCTGGGGTCGTGGGGCCAACGTCCTGACTTTC. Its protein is CASSKAWGRGANVLTF.

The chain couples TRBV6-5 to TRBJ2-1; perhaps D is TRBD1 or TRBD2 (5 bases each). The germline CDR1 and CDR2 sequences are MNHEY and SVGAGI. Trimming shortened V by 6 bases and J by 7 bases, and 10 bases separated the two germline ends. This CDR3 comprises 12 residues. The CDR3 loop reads CASSRRENEQFF. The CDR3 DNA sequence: TGTGCCAGCAGCCGCAGGGAGAATGAGCAGTTCTTC.

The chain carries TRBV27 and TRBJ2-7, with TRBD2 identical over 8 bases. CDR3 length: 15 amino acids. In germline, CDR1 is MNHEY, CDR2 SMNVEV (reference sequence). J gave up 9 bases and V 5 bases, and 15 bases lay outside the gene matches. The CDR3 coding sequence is TGTGCCAGCAGTCCCGGGACTAGAAGTAGCGAATGGCAGTACTTC. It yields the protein CASSPGTRSSEWQYF.

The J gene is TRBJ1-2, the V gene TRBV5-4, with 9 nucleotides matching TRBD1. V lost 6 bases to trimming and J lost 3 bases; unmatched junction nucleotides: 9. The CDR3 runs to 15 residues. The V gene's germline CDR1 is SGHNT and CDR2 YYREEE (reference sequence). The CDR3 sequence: CASNTKQGADYGYTF. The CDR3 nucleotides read TGTGCCAGCAACACCAAACAGGGGGCTGACTATGGCTACACCTTC.

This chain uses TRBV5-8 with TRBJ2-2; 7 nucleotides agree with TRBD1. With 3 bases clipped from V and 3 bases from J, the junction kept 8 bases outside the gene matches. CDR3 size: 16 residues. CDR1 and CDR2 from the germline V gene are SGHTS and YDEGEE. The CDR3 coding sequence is TGTGCCAGCAGCTCGGGGAACAGGGGATACACCGGGGAGCTGTTTTTT. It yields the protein CASSSGNRGYTGELFF.

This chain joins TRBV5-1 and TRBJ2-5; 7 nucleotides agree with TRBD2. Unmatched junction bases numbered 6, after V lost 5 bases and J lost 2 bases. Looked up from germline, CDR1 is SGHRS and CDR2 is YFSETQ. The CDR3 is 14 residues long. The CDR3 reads CASRGGSGQETQYF. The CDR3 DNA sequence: TGCGCCAGCAGAGGCGGGAGTGGACAAGAGACCCAGTACTTC. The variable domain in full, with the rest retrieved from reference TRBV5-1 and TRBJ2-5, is KAGVTQTPRYLIKTRGQQVTLSCSPISGHRSVSWYQQTPGQGLQFLFEYFSETQRNKGNFPGRFSGRQFSNSRSEMNVSTLELGDSALYLCASRGGSGQETQYFGPGTRLLVL.

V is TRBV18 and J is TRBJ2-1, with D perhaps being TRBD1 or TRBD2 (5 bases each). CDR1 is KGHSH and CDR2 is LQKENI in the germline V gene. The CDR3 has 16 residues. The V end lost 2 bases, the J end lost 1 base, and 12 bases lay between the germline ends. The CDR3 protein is CASSPIPGHSYNEQFF. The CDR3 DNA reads TGTGCCAGCTCACCAATCCCGGGGCATTCCTACAATGAGCAGTTCTTC.

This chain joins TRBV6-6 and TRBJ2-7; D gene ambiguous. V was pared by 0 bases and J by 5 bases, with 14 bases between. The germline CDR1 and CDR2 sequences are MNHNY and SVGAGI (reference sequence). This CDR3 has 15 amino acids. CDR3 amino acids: CASSYSNPSAHEQYF. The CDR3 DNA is TGTGCCAGCAGTTACTCGAATCCGAGCGCCCACGAGCAGTACTTC.

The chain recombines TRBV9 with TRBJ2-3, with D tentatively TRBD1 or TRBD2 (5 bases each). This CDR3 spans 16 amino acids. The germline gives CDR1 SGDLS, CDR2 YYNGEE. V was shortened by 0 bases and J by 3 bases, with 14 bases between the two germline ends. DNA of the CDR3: TGTGCCAGCAGCGTAGGTGGGACCTTAATTACAGATACGCAGTATTTT. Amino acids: CASSVGGTLITDTQYF.

The CDR3 is CASSGGAGVNQPQHF. The CDR3 region has the DNA TGTGCCAGCAGTGGGGGGGCAGGGGTAAATCAGCCCCAGCATTTT. The genes are TRBV2 and TRBJ1-5, with D maybe TRBD1 (6 bases). Trimming removed 4 bases at V and 4 bases at J, with 14 bases between. The CDR3 runs to 15 residues. In germline, CDR1 is SNHLY, CDR2 FYNNEI.

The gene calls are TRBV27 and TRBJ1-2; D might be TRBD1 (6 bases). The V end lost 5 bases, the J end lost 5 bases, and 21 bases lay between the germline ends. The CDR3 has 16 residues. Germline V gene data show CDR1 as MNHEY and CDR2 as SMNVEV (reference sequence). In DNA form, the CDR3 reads TGTGCCAGCAGTACGCGACAGGCGACCTCTGCGTATGGCTACACCTTC. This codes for CASSTRQATSAYGYTF.

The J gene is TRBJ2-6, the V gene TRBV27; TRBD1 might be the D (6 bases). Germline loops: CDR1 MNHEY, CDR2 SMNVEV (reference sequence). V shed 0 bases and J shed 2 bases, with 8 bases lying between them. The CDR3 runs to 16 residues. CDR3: CASSLSYRAGANVLTF. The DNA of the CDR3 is TGTGCCAGCAGTTTATCTTACAGGGCTGGGGCCAACGTCCTGACTTTC.

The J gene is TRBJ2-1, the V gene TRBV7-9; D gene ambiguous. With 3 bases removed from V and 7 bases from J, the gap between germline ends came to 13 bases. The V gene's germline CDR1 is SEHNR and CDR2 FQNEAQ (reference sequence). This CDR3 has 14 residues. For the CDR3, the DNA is TGTGCCAGCAGCTTGATGGGAATAAAAAATGAGCAGTTCTTC. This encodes CASSLMGIKNEQFF.

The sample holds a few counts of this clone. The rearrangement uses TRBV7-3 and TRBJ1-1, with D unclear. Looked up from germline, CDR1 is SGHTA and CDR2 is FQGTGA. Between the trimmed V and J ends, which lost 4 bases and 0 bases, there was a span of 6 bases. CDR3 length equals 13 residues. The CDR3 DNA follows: TGTGCCAGCAGCTACGGGGTGAACACTGAAGCTTTCTTT. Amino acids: CASSYGVNTEAFF.

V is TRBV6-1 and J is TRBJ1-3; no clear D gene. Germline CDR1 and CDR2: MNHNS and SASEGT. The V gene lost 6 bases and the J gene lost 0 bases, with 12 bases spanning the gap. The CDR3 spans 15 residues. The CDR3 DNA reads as TGTGCCAGCAGCCAGGAACGGAACTCTGGAAACACCATATATTTT. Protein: CASSQERNSGNTIYF.

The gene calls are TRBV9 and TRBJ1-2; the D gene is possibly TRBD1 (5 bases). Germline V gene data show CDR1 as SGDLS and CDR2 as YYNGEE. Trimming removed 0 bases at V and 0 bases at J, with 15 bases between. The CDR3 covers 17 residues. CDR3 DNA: TGTGCCAGCAGCGTAGGCCCCCAGACAGACCCTAACTATGGCTACACCTTC. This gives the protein CASSVGPQTDPNYGYTF.